Each of the 30 T cell receptor beta chains below was sequenced from the same sample in a study of cytomegalovirus exposure and HLA in healthy donors. Primers for the PCR totalled 60 Vbeta and 13 Jbeta. The table came from immunoSEQ multiplex PCR; TCRdb's copy has only in-frame clones and leaves some out. Of about 130,000 clones in the sample, 55% to 75% are singletons; the top ten hold 1.5% to 2%. The sample comprised PBMCs. These receptor sequences come from a man between 25 and 39 years old in good health and CMV-seropositive.

V and J are TRBV5-1 and TRBJ2-7; a weak D match, TRBD2 (5 bases). Germline V gene lookup returns CDR1 SGHRS and CDR2 YFSETQ. CDR3 length equals 15 residues. V was shortened by 0 bases and J by 6 bases, with 16 bases between the two germline ends. CDR3 loop: CASSLGARGGLEQYF. The CDR3 DNA reads TGCGCCAGCAGCTTGGGGGCTAGAGGAGGTCTCGAGCAGTACTTC.

The CDR3 reads CASSQAVFAGGYGANVLTF. The CDR3 nucleotides are TGCGCCAGCAGCCAGGCTGTTTTCGCGGGAGGGTACGGGGCCAACGTCCTGACTTTC. The V gene is TRBV4-1, the J gene TRBJ2-6; 9 nucleotides align to TRBD2. Trimming took 3 bases from V and 4 from J; bases not matched to a gene: 13. This CDR3 has 19 residues. Per germline, CDR1 MGHRA and CDR2 YSYEKL.

This clone was counted once. The V gene is TRBV25-1, the J gene TRBJ1-1; 7 bases match TRBD1. The CDR3 totals 15 residues. Unmatched junction bases numbered 6, after V lost 5 bases and J lost 0 bases. Germline V CDR1 and CDR2: MGHDK, SYGVNS. CDR3 region: CASSPGQLMNTEAFF. The CDR3 nucleotides read TGTGCCAGCAGTCCGGGACAGTTAATGAACACTGAAGCTTTCTTT. The entire variable domain, with the rest obtained from reference TRBV25-1 and TRBJ1-1, is as follows: EADIYQTPRYLVIGTGKKITLECSQTMGHDKMYWYQQDPGMELHLIHYSYGVNSTEKGDLSSESTVSRIRTEHFPLTLESARPSHTSQYLCASSPGQLMNTEAFFGQGTRLTVV.

The chain has TRBV27 and TRBJ1-1, with TRBD1 identical over 9 bases. Trimming at V came to 4 bases and at J to 3 bases, leaving 6 bases not matched to a gene. Germline CDR1 is MNHEY and CDR2 is SMNVEV (reference sequence). The CDR3 is 15 residues long. The CDR3 DNA is TGTGCCAGCAGTTCACAGGGGGCATGGGACACTGAAGCTTTCTTT. This translates into CASSSQGAWDTEAFF.

The rearrangement joins TRBV6-6 to TRBJ1-5, with D possibly TRBD1 on 6 matching bases. The CDR3 is 15 residues long. V gave up 8 bases and J gave up 0 bases, with 14 bases separating them. Germline CDR1 reads MNHNY; CDR2 reads SVGAGI (reference sequence). The CDR3 nucleotides read TGTGCCAGCCTCAGGGGAAACCGTAGCAATCAGCCCCAGCATTTT. Its translation is CASLRGNRSNQPQHF.

V is TRBV10-1 and J is TRBJ2-2; possible D gene TRBD2, 6 bases. This CDR3 comprises 20 residues. Germline CDR1 is WNHNN and CDR2 is SYGVQD (reference sequence). The V and J ends lost 2 bases and 3 bases respectively, with 25 bases between them. CDR3: CASSEGLRPGSHPDTGELFF. The CDR3 coding sequence is TGCGCCAGCAGTGAGGGTCTTCGTCCCGGGAGTCACCCCGACACCGGGGAGCTGTTTTTT.

The CDR3 sequence: CASSYSVQGSGYTF. CDR3 bases: TGTGCCAGCAGTTACTCGGTCCAGGGAAGTGGCTACACCTTC. The chain recombines TRBV6-5 with TRBJ1-2; D might be TRBD1 (5 bases). This CDR3 is built from 14 residues. The germline V gene has CDR1 MNHEY and CDR2 SVGAGI. The V and J ends lost 0 bases and 7 bases respectively, with 12 bases between them.

This clone has a handful of counts. CDR3 DNA sequence: TGTGCCAGCAGTCCGAGTCTAGCGGGAGCGGAAGAGACCCAGTACTTC. Protein product: CASSPSLAGAEETQYF. The V call is TRBV7-2, the J call TRBJ2-5; TRBD2 matches at 10 bases. CDR3 length: 16 residues. V lost 6 bases and J lost 3; bases outside the gene matches: 10. From germline, CDR1 is SGHTA and CDR2 FQGNSA.

As for this clone: Sequence at one end of the junction differs from germline and may be a read error. The chain is built from TRBV7-9 and TRBJ2-7; no definite D call. The length of the CDR3 is 16 residues. CDR1 is SEHNR, CDR2 FQNEAQ, per germline (reference sequence). The CDR3 DNA follows: TGTTCCAGCAGCTTAGGCCCCATTTACCGAGGAAACGAGCAGTACTTC. Protein sequence: CSSSLGPIYRGNEQYF. The full variable domain, its missing parts supplied by reference TRBV7-9 and TRBJ2-7, is DTGVSQNPRHKITKRGQNVTFRCDPISEHNRLYWYRQTLGQGPEFLTYFQNEAQLEKSRLLSDRFSAERPKGSFSTLEIQRTEQGDSAMYLCSSSLGPIYRGNEQYFGPGTRLTVT.

This chain joins TRBV28 and TRBJ2-2; 10 bases are shared with TRBD1. CDR1 and CDR2 from the germline V gene are MDHEN and SYDVKM. The V gene end was trimmed by 5 bases and the J gene end by 7 bases; junction bases not matched to a gene: 7. This CDR3 comprises 15 residues. The DNA for the CDR3 is TGTGCCAGCAGTCCAGGGACAGGGGACATCGGGGAGCTGTTTTTT. It codes for CASSPGTGDIGELFF.

The chain carries TRBV30 and TRBJ1-1, with TRBD1 as a possible D gene (6 bases). The germline V gene encodes CDR1 GTSNPN and CDR2 SVGIG (reference sequence). Deletions cut 0 bases from V and 5 bases from J, with 13 bases between. The CDR3 is made up of 14 amino acids. In DNA form, the CDR3 reads TGTGCCTGGAGTGTTGGGGGAACAGGGACTGAAGCTTTCTTT. Its protein is CAWSVGGTGTEAFF.

This chain connects TRBV15 to TRBJ2-3; the D is unclear. Trimming took off 4 bases at V and 3 bases at J, with 8 bases between the two ends. The CDR3 covers 13 residues. The germline CDR1 and CDR2 sequences are LNHNV and YYDKDF (reference sequence). As DNA, the CDR3 is TGTGCCACCAGCATAACCGGGACAGATACGCAGTATTTT. Its protein is CATSITGTDTQYF.

The chain combines TRBV2 with TRBJ2-3; TRBD1 agrees at 7 bases. J was trimmed by 9 bases and V by 10 bases; bases with no gene match: 10. Germline V lookup: CDR1 SNHLY, CDR2 FYNNEI. This CDR3 is built from 12 residues. The CDR3 DNA sequence: TGTGCCACCTATCGAAGGGGGCGGACGCAGTATTTT. Its protein is CATYRRGRTQYF.

The chain links TRBV5-1 to TRBJ2-7; TRBD2 might be the D (5 bases). Germline values: CDR1 SGHRS, CDR2 YFSETQ. With 3 bases removed from V and 4 bases from J, the gap between germline ends came to 14 bases. This CDR3 is 14 amino acids long. CDR3 DNA sequence: TGCGCCAGCAGCTCCGCCGGGGTTAGGTACGAGCAGTACTTC. Encoded protein: CASSSAGVRYEQYF.

The rearrangement joins TRBV5-4 to TRBJ1-1; the D is unclear. Germline V gene lookup returns CDR1 SGHNT and CDR2 YYREEE (reference sequence). The CDR3 runs 15 residues. V was trimmed by 1 base and J by 0 bases, leaving 10 bases between them. In DNA, the CDR3 is TGTGCCAGCAGCTTGTTCGTAGAAATGAACACTGAAGCTTTCTTT. This gives the protein CASSLFVEMNTEAFF.

The chain uses TRBV2 and TRBJ2-2; D call uncertain. CDR1 SNHLY and CDR2 FYNNEI come from the germline V gene. V was clipped by 2 bases and J by 4 bases, with 11 bases between them. The CDR3 extends over 15 amino acids. In DNA form, the CDR3 reads TGTGCCAGCAGTGAACAACAGATTTCCACCGGGGAGCTGTTTTTT. It specifies CASSEQQISTGELFF.

The J gene is TRBJ1-6, the V gene TRBV2; 7 bases line up with TRBD1. V shed 2 bases, J shed 3 bases, and the junction held 4 bases outside the gene matches. This CDR3 comprises 16 residues. Germline V gene data show CDR1 as SNHLY and CDR2 as FYNNEI. CDR3 sequence reads: CASSESGTVYNSPLHF. DNA for the CDR3: TGTGCCAGCAGTGAAAGTGGGACAGTCTATAATTCACCCCTCCACTTT.

The V and J genes are TRBV10-3 and TRBJ1-5; TRBD1 matches at 7 bases. Germline V gives CDR1 ENHRY, CDR2 SYGVKD. Trimming at V came to 6 bases and at J to 2 bases, leaving 4 bases not matched to a gene. The CDR3 totals 14 residues. The CDR3 coding sequence is TGTGCCATCAGGGCAACAGGGGGCAATCAGCCCCAGCATTTT. Amino acid sequence: CAIRATGGNQPQHF.

The chain uses TRBV5-1 and TRBJ2-5; 8 bases agree with TRBD1. Germline trimming cut 1 base from V and 4 bases from J; bases unmatched to any gene: 9. The CDR3 spans 16 residues. Germline CDR1 reads SGHRS; CDR2 reads YFSETQ. The CDR3 coding sequence is TGCGCCAGCAGCTTGTCAGCAGGGGGCGTGGGAGAGACCCAGTACTTC. Translating gives CASSLSAGGVGETQYF.

This clone appeared a few times. The V call is TRBV11-2, the J call TRBJ2-7, with D possibly TRBD1 on 5 matching bases. V was pared by 3 bases and J by 4 bases, with 7 bases between. CDR3 length: 12 residues. Looked up from germline, CDR1 is SGHAT and CDR2 is FQNNGV. CDR3 region: CASSFAGYEQYF. CDR3 in DNA: TGTGCCAGCAGCTTTGCAGGGTACGAGCAGTACTTC.

V and J are TRBV27 and TRBJ1-4, with TRBD1 identical over 8 bases. Germline CDR1 is MNHEY and CDR2 is SMNVEV (reference sequence). The V and J ends lost 5 bases and 0 bases, in that order; junction bases with no gene match: 5. The CDR3 contains 16 residues. This chain's CDR3 is CASSGGQAATNEKLFF. The CDR3 nucleotides read TGTGCCAGCAGTGGGGGACAGGCAGCAACTAATGAAAAACTGTTTTTT.

The rearrangement links TRBV27 to TRBJ2-7, with a weak D call TRBD1 (5 bases). V lost 7 bases, J lost 3 bases, and 13 bases lay in between. This CDR3 comprises 13 residues. CDR1 MNHEY and CDR2 SMNVEV come from the germline V gene (reference sequence). CDR3 in amino acids: CASKDMTYYEQYF. For the CDR3, the DNA is TGTGCCAGCAAGGACATGACTTACTACGAGCAGTACTTC.

J is TRBJ1-4 and V is TRBV14; TRBD1 might be the D (5 bases). The CDR3 is 16 residues long. Trimming left V 0 bases short and J 8 bases short, with 16 bases between. Germline assignment: CDR1 SGHDN and CDR2 FVKESK. The CDR3 here is CASSQEGGALGEKLFF. The CDR3 DNA follows: TGTGCCAGCAGCCAAGAAGGCGGGGCCCTGGGGGAAAAACTGTTTTTT.

The chain couples TRBV7-8 to TRBJ1-2, with D maybe TRBD1 (5 bases). This CDR3 is built from 15 residues. V was cut by 9 bases and J by 2 bases, with 19 bases left in between. The germline CDR1 and CDR2 sequences are SGHVS and FQNEAQ. CDR3 nucleotide sequence: TGTGCCAGTTCGCCTGGGGGGGACTTAAACTATGGCTACACCTTC. Translating gives CASSPGGDLNYGYTF.

This clone was seen only a few times. The rearrangement joins TRBV10-3 to TRBJ2-1; tentatively, D is TRBD2 (6 bases). The CDR3 is 14 residues long. Germline assignment: CDR1 ENHRY and CDR2 SYGVKD. The V end lost 4 bases, the J end lost 6 bases, and 13 bases lay between the germline ends. This CDR3 is CAISVQEGSNEQFF. DNA for the CDR3: TGTGCCATCAGTGTCCAGGAGGGCAGCAATGAGCAGTTCTTC.

The rearrangement uses TRBV6-8 and TRBJ1-5; D gene unclear. Trimming left V 7 bases short and J 0 bases short, with 25 bases between. The CDR3 has 19 residues. Germline CDR1 and CDR2: MNHGY and SAAAGT. The chain's CDR3 is CASTSSGGRTGNSNQPQHF. The CDR3 DNA reads TGTGCCAGCACCTCCTCTGGCGGCCGGACGGGGAATAGCAATCAGCCCCAGCATTTT.

The chain uses TRBV5-1 and TRBJ2-3; a weak D match, TRBD1 (6 bases). The CDR3 has 13 amino acids. Germline values: CDR1 SGHRS, CDR2 YFSETQ. Trimming removed 4 bases from V and 3 bases from J, with 9 bases in between. The CDR3 region is CASSTQGTDTQYF. CDR3 nucleotide sequence: TGCGCCAGCAGCACACAGGGAACAGATACGCAGTATTTT.

V and J are TRBV6-1 and TRBJ1-1; D not resolved. V lost 2 bases and J 2 bases, leaving 15 bases between the germline ends. The V gene's germline CDR1 is MNHNS and CDR2 SASEGT. This CDR3 contains 16 residues. CDR3 residues: CASSEIYSGHNTEAFF. Written as DNA, the CDR3 is TGTGCCAGCAGTGAAATTTATAGTGGGCATAACACTGAAGCTTTCTTT.

There are a few counts of this clone. The chain uses TRBV7-2 and TRBJ2-7, with D maybe TRBD2 (7 bases). Deletions cut 3 bases from V and 3 bases from J, with 18 bases between. CDR1 and CDR2 from the germline V gene are SGHTA and FQGNSA. The CDR3 spans 16 residues. The CDR3 here is CASSLWGGGSYYEQYF. CDR3 DNA sequence: TGTGCCAGCAGCTTGTGGGGCGGGGGCTCCTACTACGAGCAGTACTTC.

V is TRBV6-5 and J is TRBJ2-7; possible D gene TRBD2, 7 bases. V shed 0 bases and J shed 4 bases, with 10 bases lying between them. CDR3 length: 14 amino acids. Looked up from germline, CDR1 is MNHEY and CDR2 is SVGAGI. CDR3 in amino acids: CASSYSGGPYEQYF. The CDR3 DNA is TGTGCCAGCAGTTACTCCGGGGGGCCATACGAGCAGTACTTC.